Following are 14 T cell receptor beta chains from one sample sequenced in a study of T cells after yellow fever vaccination. TCRdb reprocessed the 5' RACE reads with MiXCR, giving one entry per CDR3 protein. The sample contains under 250,000 distinct CDR3 sequences, around 7% of which appear only once. The source material was CD4+ T cells sorted from PBMCs, sampled 15 days after the yellow fever booster vaccination. These receptors were obtained from a man under 40 who received the YFV17D yellow fever vaccine.

The table lists this clonotype with a count of one. The rearrangement links TRBV20-1 to TRBJ2-6; TRBD1 matches 7 bases. This CDR3 region has 14 residues. Trimming took 4 bases from V and 3 from J; bases not matched to a gene: 3. Germline V gene lookup returns CDR1 DFQATT and CDR2 SNEGSKA (reference sequence). As DNA, the CDR3 is TGCAGTGCTAAGACAGGGATTGGGGCCAACGTCCTGACTTTC. Protein sequence: CSAKTGIGANVLTF.

This clonotype occurred a few times. A read error may account for a junction end that differs from germline. The V gene is TRBV2, the J gene TRBJ2-2; tentative D call: TRBD2 (7 bases). Germline lookup yields CDR1 SNHLY and CDR2 FYNNEI. This CDR3 region has 10 residues. The CDR3 loop reads CAVGEGDLFF. DNA for the CDR3: TGTGCCGTCGGGGAGGGGGATCTGTTTTTT. Full variable domain (missing parts from reference TRBV2 and TRBJ2-2): EPEVTQTPSHQVTQMGQEVILRCVPISNHLYFYWYRQILGQKVEFLVSFYNNEISEKSEIFDDQFSVERPDGSNFTLKIRSTKLEDSAMYFCAVGEGDLFFGEGSRLTVL.

V is TRBV23-1 and J is TRBJ1-5, with TRBD1 matching over 8 bases. TRBV23-1 is labeled an ORF, and its function is uncertain. After removal of 6 bases from V and 3 bases from J, the junction contained 22 bases not matched to a gene. The CDR3 sequence is 20 residues long. The CDR3 protein is CASSRTPGQEFPHPNQPQHF. CDR3 in DNA: TGCGCCAGCAGCCGGACACCGGGACAGGAGTTTCCCCATCCCAATCAGCCCCAGCATTTT.

V and J are TRBV12-3 or TRBV12-4 and TRBJ2-5; weak D call: TRBD2 (5 bases). The V and J ends lost 6 bases and 5 bases respectively, with 13 bases between them. This CDR3 contains 13 residues. The CDR3 nucleotides read TGTGCCAGCAGCCAAACTAGGTTGGAGACCCAGTACTTC. Its translation: CASSQTRLETQYF.

V usage is TRBV30 and J usage is TRBJ1-1, with unresolved D. V was clipped by 5 bases and J by 1 base, with 11 bases between them. The CDR3 is made up of 13 amino acids. CDR1 is GTSNPN, CDR2 SVGIG, per germline (reference sequence). The CDR3 region has the DNA TGTGCCTGGGCGAGAGGGTCGAACACTGAAGCTTTCTTT. This codes for CAWARGSNTEAFF.

This clonotype was counted many times. The chain is built from TRBV5-1 and TRBJ2-7, with D perhaps given as TRBD1 or TRBD2 (6 bases each). V gave up 0 bases and J gave up 2 bases, with 9 bases separating them. The length of the CDR3 is 14 residues. The germline V gene encodes CDR1 SGHRS and CDR2 YFSETQ. This CDR3 is CASSLEGGTYEQYF. The CDR3, as DNA: TGCGCCAGCAGCTTGGAGGGGGGAACCTACGAGCAGTACTTC. The variable domain in full, completed from reference TRBV5-1 and TRBJ2-7, reads KAGVTQTPRYLIKTRGQQVTLSCSPISGHRSVSWYQQTPGQGLQFLFEYFSETQRNKGNFPGRFSGRQFSNSRSEMNVSTLELGDSALYLCASSLEGGTYEQYFGPGTRLTVT.

This clonotype was observed at least ten times. The chain couples TRBV7-2 to TRBJ2-1, with D possibly TRBD2 on 5 matching bases. The CDR3 totals 15 residues. The germline V and J ends were trimmed by 3 bases and 0 bases, with 9 bases remaining between them. Germline V gene sequence: CDR1 SGHTA, CDR2 FQGNSA. The CDR3 spells CASSLEGSSYNEQFF. CDR3 nucleotides: TGTGCCAGCAGCTTGGAAGGGAGCTCCTACAATGAGCAGTTCTTC.

There are many counts of this clonotype. The chain carries TRBV20-1 and TRBJ1-5, with a tentative D call TRBD1 (5 bases). V lost 1 base to trimming and J lost 1 base, with 11 bases between them. Germline CDR1 is DFQATT and CDR2 is SNEGSKA (reference sequence). CDR3 length: 15 residues. The CDR3 spells CSARGGDWSNQPQHF. CDR3 nucleotides: TGCAGTGCTAGAGGGGGCGATTGGAGCAATCAGCCCCAGCATTTT.

This clonotype occurred many times. J is TRBJ2-4 and V is TRBV28; D gene ambiguous. Trimming cost V 3 bases and J 8 bases, with 14 bases left between them. The CDR3 consists of 14 residues. Looked up from germline, CDR1 is MDHEN and CDR2 is SYDVKM. The CDR3 loop is CASSLSGALDIQYF. Here the CDR3 DNA reads TGTGCCAGCAGTTTGTCTGGCGCCTTAGACATTCAGTACTTC.

This clonotype was seen at least ten times. The V call is TRBV20-1, the J call TRBJ2-1, with 13 bases fitting TRBD2. Germline V lookup: CDR1 DFQATT, CDR2 SNEGSKA (reference sequence). The CDR3 is made up of 15 amino acids. V shed 0 bases, J shed 8 bases, and the junction held 4 bases outside the gene matches. CDR3 loop: CSAREVGLAGYEQFF. In nucleotides, the CDR3 is TGCAGTGCTAGAGAGGTGGGACTAGCGGGGTATGAGCAGTTCTTC.

This clonotype was recorded a few times. The chain is built from TRBV5-4 and TRBJ1-4; unclear D gene. This CDR3 spans 13 amino acids. The V end was cut by 0 bases, the J end by 6 bases, with 6 bases between. CDR1 SGHNT and CDR2 YYREEE come from the germline V gene (reference sequence). The CDR3 sequence is CASSLVGDEKLFF. CDR3 DNA: TGTGCCAGCAGCTTGGTTGGAGATGAAAAACTGTTTTTT. Full variable domain (missing parts from reference TRBV5-4 and TRBJ1-4): ETGVTQSPTHLIKTRGQQVTLRCSSQSGHNTVSWYQQALGQGPQFIFQYYREEENGRGNFPPRFSGLQFPNYSSELNVNALELDDSALYLCASSLVGDEKLFFGSGTQLSVL.

The chain carries TRBV5-1 and TRBJ2-7; 10 positions match TRBD1. Germline assignment: CDR1 SGHRS and CDR2 YFSETQ. V was pared by 0 bases and J by 4 bases, with 4 bases of the junction left unmatched. The CDR3 extends over 15 amino acids. CDR3 amino acids: CASSLGQGAFYEQYF. The CDR3 DNA reads as TGCGCCAGCAGCTTGGGACAGGGGGCTTTTTACGAGCAGTACTTC.

The sample holds many counts of this clonotype. The rearrangement uses TRBV12-3 or TRBV12-4 and TRBJ2-1, with 12 bases identical to TRBD2. V lost 8 bases and J lost 4; bases outside the gene matches: 3. CDR3 length equals 14 residues. This CDR3 is CASAGTSGYNEQFF. CDR3 DNA: TGTGCCAGCGCAGGGACTAGCGGGTACAATGAGCAGTTCTTC.

This clonotype was counted ten times or more. DNA for the CDR3: TGTGCCAGCAGCTGGGCCGGGACTAGCGGGATCCGACACTACGAGCAGTACTTC. This translates into CASSWAGTSGIRHYEQYF. The rearrangement uses TRBV11-1 and TRBJ2-7; the match to TRBD2 covers 13 bases. This CDR3 has 18 amino acids. Per germline, CDR1 SGHAT and CDR2 FQDESV (reference sequence). V trimming: 4 bases; J trimming: 3 bases; junction bases outside the gene matches: 12. The whole variable domain, filled in from reference TRBV11-1 and TRBJ2-7, reads EAEVAQSPRYKITEKSQAVAFWCDPISGHATLYWYRQILGQGPELLVQFQDESVVDDSQLPKDRFSAERLKGVDSTLKIQPAELGDSAMYLCASSWAGTSGIRHYEQYFGPGTRLTVT.